These 7 T cell receptor beta chains share one sample of origin, sequenced in a study of early T cells in non-severe SARS-CoV-2 infection. TCRdb reprocessed the 5' RACE reads via MiXCR and lists one record per CDR3 protein. The sample consists of about 43,000 distinct CDR3 sequences, under 13% of them appearing once. Sequenced sample: whole blood. The receptors derive from an adult who was a healthcare worker with PCR-confirmed SARS-CoV-2 infection or an uninfected control (not recorded which).

Turning to this clonotype: A junction end diverges from the germline sequence, so it may reflect a read error. V gene TRBV20-1 combines with J gene TRBJ2-5; the D call may be TRBD1 or TRBD2 (5 bases each). CDR3 length equals 14 residues. Germline assignment: CDR1 DFQATT and CDR2 SNEGSKA (reference sequence). The CDR3 DNA reads TGCAGTGCTAGAGACACCGGGACGCAAGGGACCCAGTACTTC. This gives the protein CSARDTGTQGTQYF.

This clonotype was counted at least ten times. The V call is TRBV28, the J call TRBJ2-3; 7 nucleotides line up with TRBD1. V lost 8 bases, J lost 3 bases, and 5 bases stayed unmatched. Germline V gene sequence: CDR1 MDHEN, CDR2 SYDVKM. CDR3 length equals 13 residues. CDR3 sequence reads: CASHRGSTDTQYF. For the CDR3, the DNA is TGTGCCAGCCACAGGGGATCGACAGATACGCAGTATTTT.

Ten or more counts support this clonotype. The chain recombines TRBV5-6 with TRBJ1-4; D is undetermined. Germline values: CDR1 SGHDT, CDR2 YYEEEE. Trimming removed 1 base at V and 6 bases at J, with 4 bases between. This CDR3 has 12 amino acids. The CDR3 DNA reads TGTGCCAGCAGCTTGCCCGATGAAAAACTGTTTTTT. Protein sequence: CASSLPDEKLFF.

This clonotype is classed as large (0.1 to 1%). The chain is built from TRBV5-1 and TRBJ1-3; D is ambiguous. Germline assignment: CDR1 SGHRS and CDR2 YFSETQ. The CDR3 loop spans 14 amino acids. V dropped 4 bases and J dropped 2 bases, with 10 bases sitting between them. The CDR3 is CASSEGGTGNTIYF. In DNA form, the CDR3 reads TGCGCCAGCAGCGAGGGCGGGACTGGAAACACCATATATTTT.

This clonotype was picked up a small number of times. The junction and the germline gene differ at one end; a read error may be behind it. The rearrangement uses TRBV10-3 and TRBJ2-5; 8 nucleotides line up with TRBD1. This CDR3 spans 14 amino acids. Looked up from germline, CDR1 is ENHRY and CDR2 is SYGVKD. In DNA, the CDR3 is TGTGCCATCACTGAGACAGGGGATTTAGAGACCCAGTACTTC. This codes for CAITETGDLETQYF.

This clonotype was seen only a few times. The chain carries TRBV6-2 or TRBV6-3 and TRBJ2-2; D may correspond to TRBD1 or TRBD2 (5 bases each). The V end was cut by 10 bases, the J end by 0 bases, with 15 bases between. The germline V gene encodes CDR1 MNHEY and CDR2 SVGEGT. The CDR3 extends over 15 amino acids. CDR3 residues: CAIRAGTANTGELFF. CDR3 DNA sequence: TGTGCCATTCGGGCAGGGACGGCGAACACCGGGGAGCTGTTTTTT.

This clonotype was found many times. J is TRBJ2-6 and V is TRBV19; weak D call: TRBD2 (7 bases). The V gene's germline CDR1 is LNHDA and CDR2 SQIVND (reference sequence). V lost 5 bases to trimming and J lost 0 bases, with 14 bases between them. CDR3 length equals 17 residues. The CDR3 protein is CASSPWGGGSGANVLTF. In DNA form, the CDR3 reads TGTGCCAGTAGTCCGTGGGGAGGGGGCTCTGGGGCCAACGTCCTGACTTTC.